This TCR beta chain was sequenced during a study of lymphopenia after photon versus proton radiotherapy. Overall study findings and caveats: Better survival with proton therapy was suggested as possible, not demonstrated. Relative stability marked proton patients; photon patients lost diversity and naive cells. Oligoclonal CD8+ Temra expansion after nadir drove photon patients' diversity drop.

Assay: immunoSEQ multiplex PCR; the TCRdb copy retains only in-frame clones and omits some. The data show 160,000 or so clones, 75% to 90% seen once. A word on this clone: The antigen is undetermined.

The specimen comprised peripheral blood, sampled from a patient treated with photon-based radiotherapy. This sequence originates from a man aged 45 to 65 with gastric cancer.

CDR3 sequence reads: CATSSGGGGSSYNEQFF. CDR3 bases: TGTGCCACCAGCAGCGGGGGAGGGGGGAGCTCCTACAATGAGCAGTTCTTC. This chain connects TRBV15 to TRBJ2-1; D might be TRBD2 (7 bases). The V gene's germline CDR1 is LNHNV and CDR2 YYDKDF (reference sequence). The length of the CDR3 is 17 residues. V lost 3 bases, J lost 0 bases, and 15 bases lay in between. Based on the CDR3 plus reference TRBV15 and TRBJ2-1, the full variable domain is DAMVIQNPRYQVTQFGKPVTLSCSQTLNHNVMYWYQQKSSQAPKLLFHYYDKDFNNEADTPDNFQSRRPNTSFCFLDIRSPGLGDTAMYLCATSSGGGGSSYNEQFFGPGTRLTVL.